The following is a T cell receptor beta chain sequence with its context. What it binds is unknown. Any patient presenting with uncontrolled infection, other autoimmune disease, pregnancy or lactation was left out. Clinical symptoms, serum thyroxine, TRAb, thyroid ultrasound and orbital computed tomography established diagnosis. What was amplified from RNA transcripts were TCR beta CDR3 regions. First-round RT-PCR targeting the TCR CDR3 was performed with the HTBI primer set. TCRdb re-derived calls from the multiplex PCR reads in MiXCR, one entry per CDR3 protein. The sample records fewer than 700,000 distinct CDR3 sequences, roughly 18% being singletons. Trimming removed 2 bases at V and 8 bases at J, with 10 bases between. Per germline, CDR1 MNHNS and CDR2 SASEGT. This CDR3 has 13 amino acids. The data were obtained in a study of T cells in Graves' hyperthyroidism and ophthalmopathy. Background on the study: The authors collected peripheral blood at initial diagnosis, before any treatment.

Study findings and constraints: Blood also contained most expanded thyroid clonotypes above 0.001.

Sequencing was done on a sample of blood. The clonotype was recovered from a young woman with Graves' ophthalmopathy. The chain carries TRBV6-1 and TRBJ2-1, with D perhaps matching TRBD1 or TRBD2 (7 bases each). CDR3 nucleotides: TGTGCCAGCAGTGAACAGGGGGGGTATGAGCAGTTCTTC. Amino acid sequence: CASSEQGGYEQFF.